What follows describes a single TCR beta chain. The sample is drawn from a study of blood T cell repertoires in COVID-19. Per the authors' pipeline: From reference gene primer amplification, estimates of nucleated cell counts were derived. The assay was immunoSEQ multiplex PCR, and TCRdb's table has in-frame clones only and misses some. D and trimming come from the DNA, and the V and J calls and clone size come from that table. The sample comprises 200,000 to 250,000 clones, roughly 77% of which are singletons, and about 9% rests with the top ten. The V end was cut by 9 bases, the J end by 0 bases, with 10 bases between. The CDR3 is 13 amino acids. Germline CDR1 is SGHTA and CDR2 is FQGTGA. What the recovered Cohort 3 donors had was two negative PCRs, clearance, or symptom resolution.

The source material was PBMCs or T cells enriched from blood (not recorded which). The chain joins TRBV7-3 to TRBJ2-3; weak D call: TRBD1 (6 bases). The clonotype was recovered from a man aged 40-49 years who had recovered from COVID-19. The chain's CDR3 is CASAQGSTDTQYF. Here the CDR3 DNA reads TGTGCCAGTGCACAGGGTAGCACAGATACGCAGTATTTT.